This entry features one TCR beta chain sequence. The antigen is not known. Other DNA sequences in the same sample also yield this CDR3. V lost 3 bases to trimming and J lost 1 base, with 6 bases between them. This CDR3 has 13 residues. Germline CDR1 and CDR2: SGHTA and FQGNSA. Generated by immunoSEQ multiplex PCR, the TCRdb table keeps only in-frame clones and is missing some. The top ten clones hold under 2% of a sample with 150,000 to 200,000 clones, around 90% of them seen once. The data stem from a study of T cell responses to AZD1222 COVID-19 vaccine. Study-wide results and caveats: The reported proportion of spike-specific TCRs targeting unmutated variant regions was nearly half. Donors, mostly white British, included more females; clonal diversity was possibly underestimated. Spike-specific TCR breadth and depth were elevated following two AZD1222 doses. After the peak T cell response, and only then, were repertoires sampled.

V usage is TRBV7-2 and J usage is TRBJ1-1; D might be TRBD1 (6 bases). Sequenced here: peripheral blood, sampled on day 0 of AZD1222 vaccination. This clonotype was sampled from an adult in good health. The CDR3 bases are TGTGCCAGCAGCTTGGGACAGAACACTGAAGCTTTCTTT. This sequence encodes CASSLGQNTEAFF.